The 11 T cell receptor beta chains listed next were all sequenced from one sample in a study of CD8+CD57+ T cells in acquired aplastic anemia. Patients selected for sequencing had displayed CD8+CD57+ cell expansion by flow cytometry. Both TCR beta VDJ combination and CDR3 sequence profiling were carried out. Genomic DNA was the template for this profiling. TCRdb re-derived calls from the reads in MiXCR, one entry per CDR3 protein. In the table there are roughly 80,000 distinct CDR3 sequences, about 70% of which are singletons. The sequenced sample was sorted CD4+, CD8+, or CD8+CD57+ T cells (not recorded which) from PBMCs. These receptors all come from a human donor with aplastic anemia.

The CDR3 loop reads CASSMEGATGANVLTF. In DNA, the CDR3 is TGTGCCAGTAGTATGGAGGGGGCCACTGGGGCCAACGTCCTGACTTTC. The chain is built from TRBV19 and TRBJ2-6; possible D gene TRBD1, 7 bases. This CDR3 spans 16 amino acids. Germline CDR1 is LNHDA and CDR2 is SQIVND (reference sequence). The V end was cut by 3 bases, the J end by 2 bases, with 11 bases between.

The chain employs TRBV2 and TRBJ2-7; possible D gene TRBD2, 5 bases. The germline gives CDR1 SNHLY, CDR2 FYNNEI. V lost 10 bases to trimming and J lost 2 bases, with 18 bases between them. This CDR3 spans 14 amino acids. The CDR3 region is CATLLGSGTYEQYF. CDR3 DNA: TGTGCCACCCTACTCGGCAGCGGCACCTACGAGCAGTACTTC.

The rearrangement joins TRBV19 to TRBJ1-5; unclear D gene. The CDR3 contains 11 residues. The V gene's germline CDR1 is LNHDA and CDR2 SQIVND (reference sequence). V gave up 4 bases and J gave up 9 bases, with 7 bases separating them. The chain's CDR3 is CASSSFGPQHF. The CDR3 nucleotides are TGTGCCAGTAGTAGCTTCGGGCCCCAGCATTTT.

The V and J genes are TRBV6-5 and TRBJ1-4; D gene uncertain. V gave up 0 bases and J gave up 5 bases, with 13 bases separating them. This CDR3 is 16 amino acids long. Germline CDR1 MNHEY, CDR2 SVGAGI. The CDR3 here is CASSYSMRRRNEKLFF. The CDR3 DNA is TGTGCCAGCAGTTACTCGATGAGGAGACGGAATGAAAAACTGTTTTTT.

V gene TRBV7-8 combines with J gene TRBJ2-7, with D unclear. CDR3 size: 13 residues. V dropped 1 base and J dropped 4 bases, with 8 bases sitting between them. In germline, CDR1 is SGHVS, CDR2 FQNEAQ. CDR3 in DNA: TGTGCCAGCAGCTTAGAAATCCCTTACGAGCAGTACTTC. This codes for CASSLEIPYEQYF.

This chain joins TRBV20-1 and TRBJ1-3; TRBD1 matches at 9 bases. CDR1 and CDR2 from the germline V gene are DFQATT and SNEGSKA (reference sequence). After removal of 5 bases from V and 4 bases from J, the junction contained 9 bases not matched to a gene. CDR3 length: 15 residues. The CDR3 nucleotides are TGCAGTGCTCCTAATCCGGGACAGGGAGGAAACACCATATATTTT. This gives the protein CSAPNPGQGGNTIYF.

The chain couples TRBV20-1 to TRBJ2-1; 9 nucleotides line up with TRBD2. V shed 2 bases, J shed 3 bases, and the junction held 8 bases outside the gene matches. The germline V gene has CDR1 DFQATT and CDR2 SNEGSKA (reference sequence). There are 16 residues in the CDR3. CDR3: CSARQFGTSSYNEQFF. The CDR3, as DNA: TGCAGTGCTAGACAATTCGGGACTAGCAGCTACAATGAGCAGTTCTTC.

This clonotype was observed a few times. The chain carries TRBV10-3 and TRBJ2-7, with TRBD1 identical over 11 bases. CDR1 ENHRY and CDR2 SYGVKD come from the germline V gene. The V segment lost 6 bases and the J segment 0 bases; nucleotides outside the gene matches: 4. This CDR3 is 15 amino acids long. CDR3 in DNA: TGTGCCATCAGCGTCGGGACAGGGGGCTCCTACGAGCAGTACTTC. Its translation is CAISVGTGGSYEQYF.

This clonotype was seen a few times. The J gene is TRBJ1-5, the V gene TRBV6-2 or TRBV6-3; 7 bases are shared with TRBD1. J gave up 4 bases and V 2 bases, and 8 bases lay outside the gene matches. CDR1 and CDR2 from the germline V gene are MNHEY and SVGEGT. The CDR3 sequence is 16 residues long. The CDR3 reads CASSYPRDSPNQPQHF. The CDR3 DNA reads TGTGCCAGCAGTTACCCCCGGGACAGTCCGAATCAGCCCCAGCATTTT.

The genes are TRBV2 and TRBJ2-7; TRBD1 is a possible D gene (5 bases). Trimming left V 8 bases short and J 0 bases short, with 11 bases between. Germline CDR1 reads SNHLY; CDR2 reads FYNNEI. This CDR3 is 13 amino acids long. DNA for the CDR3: TGTGCCAGCGGAGCTAGGGGCTCCTACGAGCAGTACTTC. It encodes CASGARGSYEQYF.

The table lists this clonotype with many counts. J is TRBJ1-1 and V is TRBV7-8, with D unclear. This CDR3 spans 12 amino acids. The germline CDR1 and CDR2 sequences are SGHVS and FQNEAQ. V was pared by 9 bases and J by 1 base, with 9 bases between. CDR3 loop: CASSFGNTEAFF. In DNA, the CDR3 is TGTGCCAGTAGTTTCGGGAACACTGAAGCTTTCTTT.